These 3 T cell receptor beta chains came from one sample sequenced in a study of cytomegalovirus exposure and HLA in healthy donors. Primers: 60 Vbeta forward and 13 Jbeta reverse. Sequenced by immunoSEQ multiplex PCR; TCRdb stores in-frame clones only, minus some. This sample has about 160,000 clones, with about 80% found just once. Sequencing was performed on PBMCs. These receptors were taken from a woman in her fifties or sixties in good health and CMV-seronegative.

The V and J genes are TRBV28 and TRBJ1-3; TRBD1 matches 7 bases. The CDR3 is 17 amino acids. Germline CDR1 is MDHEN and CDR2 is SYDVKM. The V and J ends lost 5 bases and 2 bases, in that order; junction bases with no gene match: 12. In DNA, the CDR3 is TGTGCCAGCAGTCTCCTACAAACAGGGGATCCTGGAAACACCATATATTTT. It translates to CASSLLQTGDPGNTIYF.

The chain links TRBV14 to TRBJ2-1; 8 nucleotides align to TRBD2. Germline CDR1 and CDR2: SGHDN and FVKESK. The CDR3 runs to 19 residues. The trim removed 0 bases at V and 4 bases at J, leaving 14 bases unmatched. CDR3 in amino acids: CASSQDPSRVAGLYNEQFF. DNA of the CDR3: TGTGCCAGCAGCCAAGATCCCAGCAGAGTAGCGGGGTTATACAATGAGCAGTTCTTC.

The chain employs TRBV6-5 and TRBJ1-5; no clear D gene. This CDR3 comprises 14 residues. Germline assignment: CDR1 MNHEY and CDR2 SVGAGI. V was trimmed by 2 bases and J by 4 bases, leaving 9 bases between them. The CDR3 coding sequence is TGTGCCAGCAGTTACGGAGGGTTAAATCAGCCCCAGCATTTT. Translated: CASSYGGLNQPQHF.